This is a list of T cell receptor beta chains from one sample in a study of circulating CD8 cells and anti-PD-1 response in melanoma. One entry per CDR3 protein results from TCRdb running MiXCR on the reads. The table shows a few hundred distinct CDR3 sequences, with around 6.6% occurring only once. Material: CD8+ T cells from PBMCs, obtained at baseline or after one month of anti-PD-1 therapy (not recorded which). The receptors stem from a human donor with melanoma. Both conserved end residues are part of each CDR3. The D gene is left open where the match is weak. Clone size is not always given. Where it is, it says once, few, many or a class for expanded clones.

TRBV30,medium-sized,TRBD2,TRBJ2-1,CAWNLLAGGSNEQFF,TGTGCCTGGAACTTACTAGCGGGGGGTTCGAATGAGCAGTTCTTC
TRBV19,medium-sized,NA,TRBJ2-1,CASGAGISYNEQFF,TGTGCCAGTGGGGCGGGGATTTCCTACAATGAGCAGTTCTTC
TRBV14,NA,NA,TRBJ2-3,CASSQDPSGGYTDTQYF,TGTGCCAGCAGCCAAGATCCATCGGGGGGCTACACAGATACGCAGTATTTT
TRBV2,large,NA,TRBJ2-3,CASSEWSTDTQYF,TGTGCCAGCAGTGAATGGAGCACAGATACGCAGTATTTT
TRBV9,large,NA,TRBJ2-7,CASSVEGLAGEQYF,TGTGCCAGCAGCGTAGAGGGGCTCGCCGGGGAGCAGTACTTC
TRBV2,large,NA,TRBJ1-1,CASSDPSQLAFF,TGTGCCAGCAGTGACCCCAGTCAGCTGGCTTTCTTT
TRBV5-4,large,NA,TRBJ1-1,CASSFGPGTEAFF,TGTGCCAGCAGCTTCGGTCCGGGGACTGAAGCTTTCTTT
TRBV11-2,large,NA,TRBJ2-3,CASSSLTSSDTQYF,TGTGCCAGCAGCTCCCTGACTAGTTCAGATACGCAGTATTTT
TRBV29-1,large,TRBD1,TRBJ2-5,CSYTGGNENQETQYF,TGCAGCTATACAGGGGGGAACGAGAACCAAGAGACCCAGTACTTC
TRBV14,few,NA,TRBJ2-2,CASRPNRGGNTGELFF,TGTGCCAGCAGGCCCAACAGGGGAGGGAACACCGGGGAGCTGTTTTTT
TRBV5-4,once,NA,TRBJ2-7,CASSFYICSAAFPGGGSYEQYF,NA
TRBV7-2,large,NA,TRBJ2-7,CASSFAGSYEQYF,TGTGCCAGCAGCTTTGCCGGATCCTACGAGCAGTACTTC
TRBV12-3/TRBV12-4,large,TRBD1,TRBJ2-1,CASTPTGGAYNEQFF,TGTGCCAGCACCCCCACAGGGGGCGCCTACAATGAGCAGTTCTTC
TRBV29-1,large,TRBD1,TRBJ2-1,CSVRTGVRDEQFF,TGCAGCGTGAGGACAGGGGTTAGAGATGAGCAGTTCTTC
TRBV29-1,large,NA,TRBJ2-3,CSPERREVTDTQYF,TGCAGCCCCGAGAGGCGGGAAGTGACAGATACGCAGTATTTT
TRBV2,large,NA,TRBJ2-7,CASRDRGYEQYF,TGTGCCAGCAGGGACCGCGGCTACGAGCAGTACTTC
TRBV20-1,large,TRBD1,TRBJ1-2,CSARDTTGTALEGYGYTF,TGCAGTGCTAGAGACACAACCGGGACAGCCCTTGAGGGCTATGGCTACACCTTC
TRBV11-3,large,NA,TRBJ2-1,CASSPQGGAYNEQFF,TGTGCCAGCAGCCCCCAGGGGGGAGCCTACAATGAGCAGTTCTTC
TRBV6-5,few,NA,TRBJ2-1,CASSTRRAGEQFF,TGTGCCAGCAGTACCCGCCGAGCGGGTGAGCAGTTCTTC
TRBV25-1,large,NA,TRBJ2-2,CASSGPPRANTGELFF,TGTGCCAGCAGTGGCCCGCCGAGAGCCAACACCGGGGAGCTGTTTTTT
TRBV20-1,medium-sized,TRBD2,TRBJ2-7,CSARDGTSGSYEQYF,TGCAGTGCTAGAGATGGGACTAGTGGGTCCTACGAGCAGTACTTC
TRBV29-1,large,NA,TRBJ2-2,CSVEEGTGELFF,TGCAGCGTTGAAGAAGGTACCGGGGAGCTGTTTTTT
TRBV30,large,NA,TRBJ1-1,CAWSVGDITEAFF,TGTGCCTGGAGTGTAGGGGACATCACTGAAGCTTTCTTT
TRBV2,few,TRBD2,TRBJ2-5,CASSGLAHSETQYF,TGTGCCAGCAGTGGACTAGCTCATTCGGAGACCCAGTACTTC
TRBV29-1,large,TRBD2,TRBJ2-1,CSVEVGTSGEEQFF,TGCAGCGTTGAAGTGGGGACTAGCGGGGAGGAGCAGTTCTTC
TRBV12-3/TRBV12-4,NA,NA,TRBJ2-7,CASSTGGRGYEQYF,TGTGCCAGCAGTACCGGAGGGAGAGGCTACGAGCAGTACTTC
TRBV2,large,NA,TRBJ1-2,CASSELGMAIYGYTF,TGTGCCAGCAGTGAACTGGGTATGGCTATCTATGGCTACACCTTC
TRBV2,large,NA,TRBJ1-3,CASSESPSSGNTIYF,TGTGCCAGCAGTGAGTCCCCGAGCTCTGGAAACACCATATATTTT
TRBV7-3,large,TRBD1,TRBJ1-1,CASSTSTGGYTEAFF,TGTGCCAGCAGCACTTCGACAGGGGGCTACACTGAAGCTTTCTTT
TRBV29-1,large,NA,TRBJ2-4,CSVEAGEAADIQYF,TGCAGCGTTGAAGCCGGGGAGGCCGCGGACATTCAGTACTTC
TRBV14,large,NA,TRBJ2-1,CASSQETSGGEQFF,TGTGCCAGCAGCCAAGAAACCAGTGGCGGTGAGCAGTTCTTC
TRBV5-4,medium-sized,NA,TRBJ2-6,CASSLETISGANVLTF,TGTGCCAGCAGCCTGGAAACTATCTCTGGGGCCAACGTCCTGACTTTC
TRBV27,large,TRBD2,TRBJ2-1,CASSPRVSGGPSYNEQFF,TGTGCCAGCAGTCCCAGGGTTAGCGGGGGTCCTTCCTACAATGAGCAGTTCTTC
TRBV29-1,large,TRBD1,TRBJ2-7,CSYSGGQGGYEQYF,TGCAGCTACTCAGGGGGACAGGGGGGATACGAGCAGTACTTC
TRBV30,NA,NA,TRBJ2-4,CAWSDQNREGNIQYF,TGTGCCTGGAGTGACCAAAACAGGGAAGGGAACATTCAGTACTTC
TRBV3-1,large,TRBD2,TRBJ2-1,CASSRAGVSYNEQFF,TGTGCCAGCAGCCGCGCGGGGGTCTCCTACAATGAGCAGTTCTTC
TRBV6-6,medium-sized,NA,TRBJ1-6,CASSTSGSHYNSPLHF,TGTGCCAGCAGCACATCAGGATCCCATTATAATTCACCCCTCCACTTT
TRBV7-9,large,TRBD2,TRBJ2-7,CASSPPGGVSEQYF,TGTGCCAGCAGCCCTCCGGGGGGGGTAAGCGAGCAGTACTTC
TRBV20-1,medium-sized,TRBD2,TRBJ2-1,CSASDYGGGNEQFF,TGCAGTGCTAGCGACTACGGGGGGGGTAATGAGCAGTTCTTC
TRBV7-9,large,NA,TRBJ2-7,CASSIGPRNYEQYF,TGTGCCAGCAGCATAGGACCGCGAAACTACGAGCAGTACTTC
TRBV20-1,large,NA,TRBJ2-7,CSALSPVRGLSEQYF,TGCAGTGCTCTTTCCCCGGTCAGGGGCTTGAGCGAGCAGTACTTC
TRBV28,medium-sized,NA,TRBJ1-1,CASTWDNTEAFF,TGTGCCAGCACTTGGGACAACACTGAAGCTTTCTTT
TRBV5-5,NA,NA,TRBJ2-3,CASSFGGLRDTQYF,TGTGCCAGCAGCTTCGGGGGGCTCAGGGATACGCAGTATTTT
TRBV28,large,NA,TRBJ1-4,CASSLGGANEKLFF,TGTGCCAGCAGTTTAGGGGGGGCGAATGAAAAACTGTTTTTT
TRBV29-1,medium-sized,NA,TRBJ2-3,CSVAQGVSPDTQYF,TGCAGCGTTGCGCAGGGAGTATCCCCAGATACGCAGTATTTT
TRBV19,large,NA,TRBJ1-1,CASSIGNTEAFF,TGTGCCAGTAGTATAGGGAACACTGAAGCTTTCTTT
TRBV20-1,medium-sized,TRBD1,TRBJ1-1,CSASGGTDYEAFF,TGCAGTGCTAGTGGCGGGACAGACTATGAAGCTTTCTTT
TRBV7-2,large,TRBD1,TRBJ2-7,CASSPGTGYPYEQYF,TGTGCCAGCAGCCCAGGGACAGGGTACCCCTACGAGCAGTACTTC
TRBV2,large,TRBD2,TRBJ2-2,CASSESNPGLAGGLKTVTGELFF,TGTGCCAGCAGTGAAAGTAACCCCGGACTAGCGGGGGGGCTCAAAACCGTCACCGGGGAGCTGTTTTTT
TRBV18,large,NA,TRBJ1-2,CASSPRPGQSLDYGYTF,TGTGCCAGCTCACCACGCCCTGGCCAGAGTCTAGACTATGGCTACACCTTC
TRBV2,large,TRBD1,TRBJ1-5,CASSEVRGSNQPQHF,TGTGCCAGCAGTGAAGTCAGGGGGAGCAATCAGCCCCAGCATTTT
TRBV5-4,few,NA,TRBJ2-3,CASSLLATDTQYF,TGTGCCAGCAGCTTGTTGGCCACAGATACGCAGTATTTT
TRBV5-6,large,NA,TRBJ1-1,CASSSGQTEAFF,TGTGCCAGCAGCTCCGGACAGACTGAAGCTTTCTTT
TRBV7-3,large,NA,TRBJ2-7,CASSLGGMDEQYF,TGTGCCAGCAGCTTGGGGGGAATGGACGAGCAGTACTTC
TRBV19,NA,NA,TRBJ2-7,CASGIVGGYEQYF,TGTGCCAGTGGTATCGTGGGGGGCTACGAGCAGTACTTC
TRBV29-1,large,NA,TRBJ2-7,CSVEDVGQYEQYF,TGCAGCGTTGAAGATGTGGGGCAGTACGAGCAGTACTTC
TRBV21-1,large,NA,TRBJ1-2,CASRTGYGYTF,TGTGCCAGTCGGACCGGTTATGGCTACACCTTC